This record covers a single T cell receptor (beta chain). Antigen specificity is unknown. The use of a sample-barcoded 5' primer and a J-beta primer mix characterized a second PCR of about 7 to 12 cycles. A 12-random-nucleotide template-switch adaptor tagged each cDNA molecule. TCRdb itself ran the 5' RACE reads through MiXCR, one entry per CDR3 protein. Of hundreds of thousands of distinct CDR3 sequences detected, roughly 25% appear once; the ten largest clones hold approximately 2.9%. The record originates from a study of blood T cells in healthy people across ages. Study-level points and caveats: The study regarded diversity estimates from one million T cells as underestimates.

The data also belong to a second study, concerning T cells of mothers and their children. That study reports: Samples were provided by three healthy Caucasian mothers and their six children.

The receptor's source is a boy between 10 and 17 years old in good health. What was sequenced was blood.

The CDR3 region has the DNA TGTGCCAGCCAACAGGGAGCGGAGACCCAGTACTTC. Translated, it gives CASQQGAETQYF. The chain employs TRBV6-5 and TRBJ2-5; TRBD1 might be the D (6 bases). Germline CDR1 MNHEY, CDR2 SVGAGI. The CDR3 contains 12 residues. V was pared by 8 bases and J by 5 bases, with 12 bases between.